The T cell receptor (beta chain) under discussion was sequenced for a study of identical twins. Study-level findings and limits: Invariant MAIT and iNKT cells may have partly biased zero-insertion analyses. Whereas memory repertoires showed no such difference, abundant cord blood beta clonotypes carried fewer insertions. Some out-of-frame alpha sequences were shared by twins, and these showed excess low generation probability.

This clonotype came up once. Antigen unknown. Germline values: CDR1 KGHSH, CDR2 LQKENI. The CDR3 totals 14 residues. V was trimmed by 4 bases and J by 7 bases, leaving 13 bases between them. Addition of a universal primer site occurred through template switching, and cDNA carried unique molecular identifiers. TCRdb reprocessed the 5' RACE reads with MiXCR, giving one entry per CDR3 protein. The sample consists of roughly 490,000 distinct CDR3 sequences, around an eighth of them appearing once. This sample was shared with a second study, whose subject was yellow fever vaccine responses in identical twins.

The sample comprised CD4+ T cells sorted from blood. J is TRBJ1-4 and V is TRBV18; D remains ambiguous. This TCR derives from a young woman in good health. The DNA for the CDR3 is TGTGCCAGCTCACGCCGGGCTCTGGGTGAAAAACTGTTTTTT. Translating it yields CASSRRALGEKLFF.